This is a list of T cell receptor beta chains from one sample in a study of early T cells in non-severe SARS-CoV-2 infection. From the 5' RACE reads, TCRdb called clonotypes with MiXCR, one entry per CDR3 protein. This sample has about 66,000 distinct CDR3 sequences; over 10% occur once, and the top ten carry about 8%. Specimen: whole blood. Receptors were obtained from an adult who was a healthcare worker with PCR-confirmed SARS-CoV-2 infection or an uninfected control (not recorded which). CDR3s include the opening cysteine and the closing phenylalanine or tryptophan. A D gene is named only where the DNA matches it firmly. Not every row has a clone size; where given, it reads once, few, many or a size class.

clone size	D gene	J gene	V gene	CDR3 protein	CDR3 DNA
few	NA	TRBJ1-1	TRBV27	CASRPSGSNTEAFF	TGTGCCAGCAGGCCCTCGGGCTCGAACACTGAAGCTTTCTTT
many	NA	TRBJ2-1	TRBV12-3/TRBV12-4	CASSSRVRDNEQFF	TGTGCCAGCAGTTCCCGGGTACGGGATAATGAGCAGTTCTTC
few	TRBD2	TRBJ2-7	TRBV5-4	CASSFQTSGRYEQYF	TGTGCCAGCAGCTTTCAGACTAGCGGGAGATACGAGCAGTACTTC
NA	NA	TRBJ1-3	TRBV4-2	CASSQEIDSSGNTIYF	TGTGCCAGCAGCCAAGAAATTGATAGCTCTGGAAACACCATATATTTT
few	TRBD2	TRBJ2-1	TRBV12-3/TRBV12-4	CASSWTSFYNEQFF	TGTGCCAGCAGTTGGACTAGTTTCTACAATGAGCAGTTCTTC
many	TRBD2	TRBJ2-4	TRBV29-1	CSVRLALAKNIQYF	TGCAGCGTCAGACTAGCGTTAGCCAAAAACATTCAGTACTTC
many	NA	TRBJ2-2	TRBV19	CASSTGRGLFF	TGTGCCAGTAGCACAGGGAGGGGGCTGTTTTTT
NA	TRBD2	TRBJ2-7	TRBV6-6	CASSSRGAYEQYF	TGTGCCAGCAGTTCACGGGGGGCCTACGAGCAGTACTTC
many	NA	TRBJ2-7	TRBV5-1	CASSLGSSLPSVEQYF	TGCGCCAGCAGCTTGGGTTCGAGCCTTCCATCGGTCGAGCAGTACTTC
few	NA	TRBJ1-6	TRBV12-3/TRBV12-4	CASSLGVGALSPLHF	TGTGCCAGCAGTTTGGGTGTAGGGGCTCTCTCACCCCTCCACTTT